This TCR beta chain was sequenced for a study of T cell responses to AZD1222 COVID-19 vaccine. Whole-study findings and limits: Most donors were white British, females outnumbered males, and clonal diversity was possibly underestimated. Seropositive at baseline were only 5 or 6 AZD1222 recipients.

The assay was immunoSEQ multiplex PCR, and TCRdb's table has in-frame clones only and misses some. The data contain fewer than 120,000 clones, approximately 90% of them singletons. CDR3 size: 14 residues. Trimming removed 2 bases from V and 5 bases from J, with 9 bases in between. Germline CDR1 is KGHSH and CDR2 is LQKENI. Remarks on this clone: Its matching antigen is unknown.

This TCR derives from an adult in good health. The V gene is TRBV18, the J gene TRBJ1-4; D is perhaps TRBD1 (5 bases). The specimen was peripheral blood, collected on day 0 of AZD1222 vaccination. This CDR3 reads CASSPGQGNEKLFF. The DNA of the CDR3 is TGTGCCAGCTCACCAGGCCAGGGAAATGAAAAACTGTTTTTT.